This entry describes one T cell receptor beta chain. Antigen: not known. Some clones are missing from TCRdb's copy, which holds only in-frame ones; the method was immunoSEQ multiplex PCR. The table records tens of thousands of clones, 55% to 80% of them present only once. When ten to eleven days of culture had elapsed, CD4+ T cells were isolated. Nucleocapsid antibodies were negative in the vaccine recipients, who had never had SARS-CoV-2 infection. The data belong to a study of vaccination effects on CD4 cells after COVID-19. Regarding the study as a whole: Common cold coronaviruses were cross-recognized by only 1 of 255 vaccine-induced clones in healthy vaccinees. The study had few convalescent patients and no early post-infection timepoints.

The CDR3 spans 15 residues. Germline assignment: CDR1 MNHEY and CDR2 SVGAGI. V gave up 5 bases and J gave up 2 bases; unmatched junction bases: 7. Source: CD4+ T cells from PBMCs cultured without peptide, taken before COVID-19 vaccination. The V and J genes are TRBV6-5 and TRBJ2-7; 9 bases fit TRBD1. The clonotype was recovered from a human donor who received a COVID-19 vaccine. DNA for the CDR3: TGTGCCAGCAGTCGAACCCGGGACAGGGCCTACGAGCAGTACTTC. Translated, it gives CASSRTRDRAYEQYF.